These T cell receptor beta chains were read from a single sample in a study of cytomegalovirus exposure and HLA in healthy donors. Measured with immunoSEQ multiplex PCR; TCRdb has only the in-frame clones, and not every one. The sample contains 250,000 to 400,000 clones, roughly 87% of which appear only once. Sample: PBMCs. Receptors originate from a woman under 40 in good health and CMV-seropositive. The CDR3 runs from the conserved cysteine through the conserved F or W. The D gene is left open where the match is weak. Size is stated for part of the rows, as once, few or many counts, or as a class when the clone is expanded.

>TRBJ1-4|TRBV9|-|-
CASSVKGLGVEKLFF
TGTGCCAGCAGCGTTAAAGGGTTGGGGGTTGAAAAACTGTTTTTT
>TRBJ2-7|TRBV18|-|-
CASSQDFEVSEQYF
TGTGCCAGCTCACAGGACTTTGAAGTGAGCGAGCAGTACTTC
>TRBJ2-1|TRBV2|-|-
CASRRIGREQFF
TGTGCCAGCAGACGAATAGGGAGAGAGCAGTTCTTC
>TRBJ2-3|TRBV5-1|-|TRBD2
CASRNELAGSDTQYF
TGCGCCAGCAGAAACGAACTAGCGGGATCAGATACGCAGTATTTT
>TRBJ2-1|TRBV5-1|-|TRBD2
CASSLVGTSGSYNEQFF
TGCGCCAGCAGCTTGGTTGGAACTAGCGGCTCCTACAATGAGCAGTTCTTC
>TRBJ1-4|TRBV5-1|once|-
CASSLDTTNEKLFF
TGCGCCAGCAGCCTCGATACTACTAATGAAAAACTGTTTTTT
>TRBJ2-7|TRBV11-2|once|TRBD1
CASSSLTGKGGEQYF
TGTGCCAGCAGCTCTTTGACAGGGAAAGGCGGCGAGCAGTACTTC
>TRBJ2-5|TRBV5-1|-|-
CASSTDSPQETQYF
TGCGCCAGCAGCACAGACAGTCCCCAAGAGACCCAGTACTTC
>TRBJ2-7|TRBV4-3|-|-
CASSPTPGISYEQYF
TGCGCCAGCAGCCCCACCCCAGGGATATCCTACGAGCAGTACTTC
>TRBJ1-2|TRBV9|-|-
CASSVGSYGYTF
TGTGCCAGCAGCGTAGGGAGTTATGGCTACACCTTC
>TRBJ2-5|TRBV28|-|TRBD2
CASSLWLAGVETQYF
TGTGCCAGCAGTTTATGGCTAGCGGGAGTAGAGACCCAGTACTTC
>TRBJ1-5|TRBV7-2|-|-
CASSKEEGWQPQHF
TGTGCCAGCAGTAAAGAGGAGGGTTGGCAGCCCCAGCATTTT
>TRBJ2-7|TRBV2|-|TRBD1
CASRLDRALASYEQYF
TGTGCCAGCAGACTAGACAGGGCCCTCGCTTCCTACGAGCAGTACTTC
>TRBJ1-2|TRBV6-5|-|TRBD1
CASSYSRTGSGYGYTF
TGTGCCAGCAGTTACTCCCGGACAGGGTCCGGCTATGGCTACACCTTC
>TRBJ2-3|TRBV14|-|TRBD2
CASSQDLSGTSGRNRTQYF
TGTGCCAGCAGCCAAGATCTAAGCGGGACTAGCGGGAGGAATCGTACGCAGTATTTT
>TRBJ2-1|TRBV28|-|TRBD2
CASSSSGGSYNEQFF
TGTGCCAGCAGTTCTAGCGGGGGGTCCTACAATGAGCAGTTCTTC
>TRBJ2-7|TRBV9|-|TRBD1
CASSVQGVSHEQYF
TGTGCCAGCAGCGTTCAGGGGGTCTCCCACGAGCAGTACTTC
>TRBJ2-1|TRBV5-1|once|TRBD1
CASRAPGQTNNEQFF
TGCGCCAGCAGGGCCCCGGGACAGACCAACAATGAGCAGTTCTTC
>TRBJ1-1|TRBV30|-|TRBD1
CAWSVAGGTEAFF
TGTGCCTGGAGTGTGGCAGGGGGCACTGAAGCTTTCTTT
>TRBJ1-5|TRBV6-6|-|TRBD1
CASSPPRQGVNQPQHF
TGTGCCAGCAGCCCCCCACGACAGGGGGTTAATCAGCCCCAGCATTTT
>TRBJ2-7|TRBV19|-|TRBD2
CASRGTSPYEQYF
TGTGCCAGCCGCGGGACTAGCCCCTACGAGCAGTACTTC
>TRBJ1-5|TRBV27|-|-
CASSLSIGGGQPQHF
TGTGCCAGCAGTTTATCGATTGGGGGCGGCCAGCCCCAGCATTTT